Listed below are T cell receptor beta chains from one sample, sequenced in a study of cytomegalovirus exposure and HLA in healthy donors. Only in-frame clones appear in the TCRdb table, and some are missing; sequencing was by immunoSEQ multiplex PCR. The sample consists of some 65,000 clones, approximately 60% of them appearing once. Material for sequencing was PBMCs. The receptor source for this set is a man aged 25 to 40 in good health and CMV-seronegative. The CDR3 runs from the conserved cysteine through the conserved F or W. A clone size is listed for some rows: how often the clone was seen (once, few, many), or a class if it is expanded.

v_gene: TRBV7-9; abundance: .; j_gene: TRBJ1-6; CDR3aa: CASSPEQGGNSPLHF
v_gene: TRBV4-1; abundance: .; j_gene: TRBJ1-2; CDR3aa: CASSQQDRVDYGYTF
v_gene: TRBV27; abundance: .; j_gene: TRBJ1-4; CDR3aa: CASSLSGTGRLFF
v_gene: TRBV27; abundance: .; j_gene: TRBJ2-5; CDR3aa: CASSSRGKETQYF
v_gene: TRBV4-1; abundance: .; j_gene: TRBJ2-1; CDR3aa: CASSQGASVNEQFF
v_gene: TRBV27; abundance: .; j_gene: TRBJ1-3; CDR3aa: CANLYDDNSGNTIYF
v_gene: TRBV4-1; abundance: .; j_gene: TRBJ2-1; CDR3aa: CASSTTGGTYNEQFF
v_gene: TRBV6-5; abundance: .; j_gene: TRBJ1-2; CDR3aa: CASSAGLNGYTF
v_gene: TRBV12-5; abundance: once; j_gene: TRBJ1-5; CDR3aa: CASGLGQGIWQPQHF
v_gene: TRBV18; abundance: .; j_gene: TRBJ2-7; CDR3aa: CASSQLRDYEQYF
v_gene: TRBV9; abundance: .; j_gene: TRBJ1-1; CDR3aa: CASSVGATGAVSNTEAFF